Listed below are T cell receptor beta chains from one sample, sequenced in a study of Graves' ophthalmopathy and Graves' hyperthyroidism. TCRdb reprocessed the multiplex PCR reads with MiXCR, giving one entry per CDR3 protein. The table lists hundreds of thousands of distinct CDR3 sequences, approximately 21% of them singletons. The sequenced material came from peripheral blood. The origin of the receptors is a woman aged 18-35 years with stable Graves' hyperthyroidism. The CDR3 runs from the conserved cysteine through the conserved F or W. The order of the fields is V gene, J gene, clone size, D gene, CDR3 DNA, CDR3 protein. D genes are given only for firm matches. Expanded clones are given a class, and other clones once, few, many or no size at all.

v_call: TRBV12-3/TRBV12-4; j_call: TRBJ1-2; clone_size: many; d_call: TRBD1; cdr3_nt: TGTGCCAGTCGTCAGGGGGGCGGCTATGGCTACACCTTC; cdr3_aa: CASRQGGGYGYTF
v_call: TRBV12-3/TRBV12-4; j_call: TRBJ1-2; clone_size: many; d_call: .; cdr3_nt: TGTGCCAGCAGTTTAGCTGGGATCCATGGCTACACCTTC; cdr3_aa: CASSLAGIHGYTF
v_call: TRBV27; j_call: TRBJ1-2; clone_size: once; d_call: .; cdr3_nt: TGTGCCAGCAGGGCTGAGGGTTTTGGCCATGGCTACACCTTC; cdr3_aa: CASRAEGFGHGYTF
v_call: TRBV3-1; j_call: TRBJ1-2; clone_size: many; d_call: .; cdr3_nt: TGTGCAAGTTCGATACAGGGAAACTATGGCTACACCTTC; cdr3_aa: CASSIQGNYGYTF
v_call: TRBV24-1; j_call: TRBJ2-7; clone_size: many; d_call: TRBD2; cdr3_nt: TGTGCCACCAGTGAGCGCAATCCGGGACTAGCGGGAGTCGAGCAGTACTTC; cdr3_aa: CATSERNPGLAGVEQYF
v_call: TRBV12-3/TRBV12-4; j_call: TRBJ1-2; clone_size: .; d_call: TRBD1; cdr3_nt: TGTGCCAGCAGTTTGGGACAGGGGATGGGCTATGGCTACACCTTC; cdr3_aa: CASSLGQGMGYGYTF
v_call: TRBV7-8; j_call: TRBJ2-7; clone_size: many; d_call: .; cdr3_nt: TGTGCCAGCAGCTTAGAGCCTGGGGTAACCTACGAGCAGTACTTC; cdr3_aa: CASSLEPGVTYEQYF
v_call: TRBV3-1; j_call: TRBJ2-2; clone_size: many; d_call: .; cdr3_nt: TGTGCCAGCAGCCGAGGGCCGGACACCGGGGAGCTGTTTTTT; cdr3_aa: CASSRGPDTGELFF
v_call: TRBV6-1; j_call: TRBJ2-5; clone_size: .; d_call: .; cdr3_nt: TGTGCCGGCAGTGAAGCGGACAGAGAGACCCAGTACTTC; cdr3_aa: CAGSEADRETQYF
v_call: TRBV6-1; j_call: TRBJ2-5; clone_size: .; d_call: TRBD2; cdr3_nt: TGTGCCAGCAGGTTGCTAGCGGGGGGGACCATTTACTTC; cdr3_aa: CASRLLAGGTIYF
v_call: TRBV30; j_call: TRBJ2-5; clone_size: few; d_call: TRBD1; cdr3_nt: TGTGCCTATAGACAGGGTGGGGAGACCCAGTACTTC; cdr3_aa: CAYRQGGETQYF
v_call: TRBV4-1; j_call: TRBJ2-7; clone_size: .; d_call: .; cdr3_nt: TGCGCCAGCAGCCGAAGCGGGACAGGCCTAGGCTACGAGCAGTACTTC; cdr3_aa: CASSRSGTGLGYEQYF
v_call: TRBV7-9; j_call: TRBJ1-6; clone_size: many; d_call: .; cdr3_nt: TGTGCCAGCAGCTTAGCACTGCAGGATTCACCCCTCCACTTT; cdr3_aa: CASSLALQDSPLHF
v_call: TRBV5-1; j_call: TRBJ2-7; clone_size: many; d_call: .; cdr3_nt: TGCGCCAGCAGCTTGGGTCGGTTTGACAGGGAGGGCGAGCAGTACTTC; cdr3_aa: CASSLGRFDREGEQYF
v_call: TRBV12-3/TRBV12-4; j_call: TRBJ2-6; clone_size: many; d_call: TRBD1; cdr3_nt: TGTGCCAGCAGTACCGGGACAGACGCCAACGTCCTGACTTTC; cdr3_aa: CASSTGTDANVLTF
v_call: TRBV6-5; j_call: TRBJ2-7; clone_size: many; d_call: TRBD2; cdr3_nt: TGTGCCAGCAGTTACGGCGGGAGGCGGTACGAGCAGTACTTC; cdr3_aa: CASSYGGRRYEQYF
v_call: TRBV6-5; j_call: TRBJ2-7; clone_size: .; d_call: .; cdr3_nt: TGTGCCAGCAGTTACGAGATTGATACCTCCTACGAGCAGTACTTC; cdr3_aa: CASSYEIDTSYEQYF
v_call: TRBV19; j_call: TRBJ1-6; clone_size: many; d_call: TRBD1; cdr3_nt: TGTGCCAGTAGTTTCCTTCGGACAGGGTTCAATTCACCCCTCCACTTT; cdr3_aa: CASSFLRTGFNSPLHF
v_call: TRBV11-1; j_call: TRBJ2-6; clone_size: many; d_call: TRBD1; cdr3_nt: TGTGCCAGCAGCTTATTCCCACCGAGGGGGCATCGGGCCAACGTCCTGACTTTC; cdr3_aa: CASSLFPPRGHRANVLTF
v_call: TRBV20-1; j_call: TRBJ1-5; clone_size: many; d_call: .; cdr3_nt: TGCAGTGCTAGAGAGGGGGGTAGCAATCAGCCCCAGCATTTT; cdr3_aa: CSAREGGSNQPQHF
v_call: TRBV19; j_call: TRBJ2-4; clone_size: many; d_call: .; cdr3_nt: TGTGCCAGTAGTACTCTAACGAACATTCAGTACTTC; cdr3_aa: CASSTLTNIQYF
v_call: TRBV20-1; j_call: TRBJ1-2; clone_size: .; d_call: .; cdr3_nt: TGCAGTGCTAGGAGGGAACTTAACTATGGCTACACCTTC; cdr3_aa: CSARRELNYGYTF
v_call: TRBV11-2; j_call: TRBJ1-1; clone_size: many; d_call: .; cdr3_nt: TGTGCCAGCAGCTTAGTGGGACAAGGGTACCTGAACACTGAAGCTTTCTTT; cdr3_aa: CASSLVGQGYLNTEAFF
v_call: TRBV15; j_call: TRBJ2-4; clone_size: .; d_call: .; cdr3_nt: TGTGCCACCGGGTCTAGCGTGAGCGCGGCCAAAAACATTCAGTACTTC; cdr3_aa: CATGSSVSAAKNIQYF
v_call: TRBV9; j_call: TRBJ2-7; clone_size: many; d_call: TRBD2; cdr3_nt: TGTGCCAGCAGCGAACAAGGACTAGCGGGAGTCGAGCAGTACTTC; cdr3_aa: CASSEQGLAGVEQYF
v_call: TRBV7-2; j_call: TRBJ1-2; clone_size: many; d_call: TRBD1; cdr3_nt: TGTGCCAGCAGCCAGGGACAGGGGAACTATGGCTACACCTTC; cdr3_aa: CASSQGQGNYGYTF
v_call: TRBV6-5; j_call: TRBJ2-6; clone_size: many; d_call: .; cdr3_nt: TGTGCCAGCAGTTACTCGCCCGGCTCTGGGGCCAACGTCCTGACTTTC; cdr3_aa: CASSYSPGSGANVLTF
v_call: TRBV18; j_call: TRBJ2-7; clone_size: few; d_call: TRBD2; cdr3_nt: TGTGCCAGCTCACCTTCCCAGCGGGAGGACCACGAGCAGTACTTC; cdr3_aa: CASSPSQREDHEQYF
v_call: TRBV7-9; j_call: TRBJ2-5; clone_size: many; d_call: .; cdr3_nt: TGTGCCAGCAGCTTAGTGTTGGGATCCTCAGAGACCCAGTACTTC; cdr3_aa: CASSLVLGSSETQYF
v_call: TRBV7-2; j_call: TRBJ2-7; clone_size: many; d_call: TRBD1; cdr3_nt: TGTGCCAGCAACTCGGGACAGGGGGTCTACGAGCAGTACTTC; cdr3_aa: CASNSGQGVYEQYF
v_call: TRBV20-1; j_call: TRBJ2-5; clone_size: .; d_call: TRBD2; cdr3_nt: TGCAGTGCTAGAGAGCTAGCGGGAGAGGCGGGGGAGACCCAGTACTTC; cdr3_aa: CSARELAGEAGETQYF
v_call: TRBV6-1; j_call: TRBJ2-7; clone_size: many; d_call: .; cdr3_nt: TGTGCCAGCAGTGGGCAGCTATACGAGCAGTACTTC; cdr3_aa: CASSGQLYEQYF
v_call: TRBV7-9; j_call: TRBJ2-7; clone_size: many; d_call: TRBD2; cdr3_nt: TGTGCCAGCAGCTTAGGCGGGAGGGCCGGTATGCAGTACTTC; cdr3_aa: CASSLGGRAGMQYF
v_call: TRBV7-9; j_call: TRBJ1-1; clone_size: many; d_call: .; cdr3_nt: TGTGCCAGCAGCTTTGTAGGGGAGACTGAAGCTTTCTTT; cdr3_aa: CASSFVGETEAFF
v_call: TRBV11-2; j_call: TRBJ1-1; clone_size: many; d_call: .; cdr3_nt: TGTGCCAGCAGCTCACAGGGTCCGGAAGCTTTCTTT; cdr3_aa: CASSSQGPEAFF
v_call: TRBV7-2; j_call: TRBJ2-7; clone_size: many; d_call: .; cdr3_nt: TGTGCCAGCAGCTTGGGTAATTGGGCCTACGAGCAGTACTTC; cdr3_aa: CASSLGNWAYEQYF
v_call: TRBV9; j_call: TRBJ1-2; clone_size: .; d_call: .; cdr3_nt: TGTGCCAGCAGCGTAGAGTTTGGACAGAGCTATGGCTACACCTTC; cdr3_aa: CASSVEFGQSYGYTF
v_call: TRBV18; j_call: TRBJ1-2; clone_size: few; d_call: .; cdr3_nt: TGTGCCAGCTCACCACCGCCAGCCTTTAATAACTATGGCTACACCTTC; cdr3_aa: CASSPPPAFNNYGYTF
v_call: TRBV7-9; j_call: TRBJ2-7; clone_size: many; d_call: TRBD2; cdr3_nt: TGTGCCAGCAGTAGTAGCGGGAGTTACGAGCAGTACTTC; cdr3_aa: CASSSSGSYEQYF
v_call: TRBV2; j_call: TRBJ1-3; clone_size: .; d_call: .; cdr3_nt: TGTGCCAGCAGTTTAGCGATCCAACGAAACACCATATATTTT; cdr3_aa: CASSLAIQRNTIYF
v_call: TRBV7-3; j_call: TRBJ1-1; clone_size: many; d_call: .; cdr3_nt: TGTGCCAGCCCAGGGCAGAAACTTAACACTGAAGCTTTCTTT; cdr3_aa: CASPGQKLNTEAFF
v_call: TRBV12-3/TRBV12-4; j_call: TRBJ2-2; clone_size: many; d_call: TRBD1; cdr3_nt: TGTGCCAGCAGTTTAGCCGACAGGGGGGGCGGGGAGCTGTTTTTT; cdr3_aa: CASSLADRGGGELFF